This T cell receptor (beta chain) came from a study of cytomegalovirus exposure and HLA in healthy donors. Study overall: The 120 or so validation repertoires, a later analysis reported, used the same platform as the 666 first-cohort repertoires.

Assay: immunoSEQ multiplex PCR; the TCRdb copy retains only in-frame clones and omits some. The sample yields 200,000 to 250,000 clones, around four fifths seen once. General study findings and limits: Associated with cytomegalovirus, according to the listing, were about 160 TCR beta chains.

Notes on this clone: The antigen remains undetermined.

This CDR3 is 18 amino acids long. Germline lookup yields CDR1 MDHEN and CDR2 SYDVKM. Trimming at V came to 5 bases and at J to 2 bases, leaving 12 bases not matched to a gene. This sequence originates from a woman aged 25 to 45 in good health and CMV-seropositive. The genes are TRBV28 and TRBJ2-3, with 11 bases fitting TRBD2. Sample: PBMCs. CDR3 amino acids: CASSPQETSGTSTDTQYF. The CDR3 DNA follows: TGTGCCAGCAGTCCTCAGGAGACTAGCGGGACTTCCACAGATACGCAGTATTTT. The whole variable domain, filled in from reference TRBV28 and TRBJ2-3, reads DVKVTQSSRYLVKRTGEKVFLECVQDMDHENMFWYRQDPGLGLRLIYFSYDVKMKEKGDIPEGYSVSREKKERFSLILESASTNQTSMYLCASSPQETSGTSTDTQYFGPGTRLTVL.